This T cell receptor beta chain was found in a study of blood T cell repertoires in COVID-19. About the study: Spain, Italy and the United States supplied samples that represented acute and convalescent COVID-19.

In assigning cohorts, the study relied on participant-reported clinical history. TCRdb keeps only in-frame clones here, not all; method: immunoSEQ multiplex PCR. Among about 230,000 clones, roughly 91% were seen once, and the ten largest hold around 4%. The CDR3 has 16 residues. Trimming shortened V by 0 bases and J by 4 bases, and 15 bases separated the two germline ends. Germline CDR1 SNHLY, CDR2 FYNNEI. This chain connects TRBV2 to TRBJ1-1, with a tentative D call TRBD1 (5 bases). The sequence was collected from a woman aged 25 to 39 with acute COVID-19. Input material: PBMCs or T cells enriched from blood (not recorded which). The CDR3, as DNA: TGTGCCAGCAGTGAAGCGCTGGGGCAATTGGGCACTGAAGCTTTCTTT. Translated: CASSEALGQLGTEAFF.